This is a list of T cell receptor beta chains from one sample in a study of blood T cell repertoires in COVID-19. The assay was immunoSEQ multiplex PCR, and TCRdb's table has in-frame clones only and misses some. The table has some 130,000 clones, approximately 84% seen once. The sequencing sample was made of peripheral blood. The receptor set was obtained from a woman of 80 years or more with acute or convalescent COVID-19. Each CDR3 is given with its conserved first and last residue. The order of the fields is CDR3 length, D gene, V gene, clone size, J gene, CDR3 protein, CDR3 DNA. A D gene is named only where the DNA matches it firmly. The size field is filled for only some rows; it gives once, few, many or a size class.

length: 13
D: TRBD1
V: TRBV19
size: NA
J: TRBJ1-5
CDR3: CATKDRGLGPQHF
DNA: TGTGCCACCAAGGACAGGGGCCTTGGGCCCCAGCATTTT

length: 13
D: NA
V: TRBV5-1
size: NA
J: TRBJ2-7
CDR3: CASSNPTGYEQYF
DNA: TGCGCCAGCAGCAACCCGACAGGCTACGAGCAGTACTTC

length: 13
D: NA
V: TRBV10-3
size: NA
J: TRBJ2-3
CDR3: CAIRRQADDTQYF
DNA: TGTGCCATACGGAGACAGGCAGACGATACGCAGTATTTT

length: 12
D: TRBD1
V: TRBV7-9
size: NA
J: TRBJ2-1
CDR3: CASSLEGAKQFF
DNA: TGTGCCAGCAGCTTAGAGGGGGCAAAGCAGTTCTTC

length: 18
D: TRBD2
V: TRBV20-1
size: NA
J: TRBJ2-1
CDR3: CSASSLPSRGGSYNEQFF
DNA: TGCAGTGCTAGTAGCCTCCCTTCGCGCGGGGGCTCCTACAATGAGCAGTTCTTC

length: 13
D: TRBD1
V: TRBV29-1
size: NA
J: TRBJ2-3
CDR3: CSVEMTGADTQYF
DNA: TGCAGCGTTGAAATGACAGGGGCAGATACGCAGTATTTT

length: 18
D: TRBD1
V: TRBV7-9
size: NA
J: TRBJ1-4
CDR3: CASSLGRQGPRLNEKLFF
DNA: TGTGCCAGCAGCTTAGGTCGACAGGGGCCGAGACTTAATGAAAAACTGTTTTTT

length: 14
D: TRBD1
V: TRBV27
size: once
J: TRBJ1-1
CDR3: CASSLPGGRTEAFF
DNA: TGTGCCAGCAGTTTACCAGGGGGCCGGACTGAAGCTTTCTTT

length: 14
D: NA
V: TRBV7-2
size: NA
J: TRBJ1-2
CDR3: CASSIDTANYGYTF
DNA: TGTGCCAGCAGCATCGACACCGCTAACTATGGCTACACCTTC

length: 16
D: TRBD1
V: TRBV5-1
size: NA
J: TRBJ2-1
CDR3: CASSLVPGTEYNEQFF
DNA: TGCGCCAGCAGCTTGGTTCCCGGGACAGAATACAATGAGCAGTTCTTC

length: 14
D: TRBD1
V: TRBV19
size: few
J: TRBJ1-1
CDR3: CASIRDRVNTEAFF
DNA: TGTGCCAGTATCCGGGACAGGGTAAACACTGAAGCTTTCTTT

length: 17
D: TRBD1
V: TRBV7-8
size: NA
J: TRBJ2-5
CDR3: CASSLQPPTGAGETQYF
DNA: TGTGCCAGCAGCCTTCAGCCACCCACAGGGGCTGGAGAGACCCAGTACTTC

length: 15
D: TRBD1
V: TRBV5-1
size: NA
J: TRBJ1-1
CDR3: CASSLEQGTNTEAFF
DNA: TGCGCCAGCAGCTTGGAACAGGGGACGAACACTGAAGCTTTCTTT

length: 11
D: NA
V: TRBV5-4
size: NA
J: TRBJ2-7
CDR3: CASSLDAERNF
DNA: TGTGCCAGCAGCTTGGACGCGGAAAGGAACTTC

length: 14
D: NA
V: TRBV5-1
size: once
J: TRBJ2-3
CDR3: CASSRGGRTDTQYF
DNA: TGCGCCAGCAGCCGGGGAGGCAGGACAGATACGCAGTATTTT

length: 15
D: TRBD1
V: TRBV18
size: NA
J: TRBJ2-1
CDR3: CASSPPGQGANEQFF
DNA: TGTGCCAGCTCACCACCCGGACAGGGGGCTAATGAGCAGTTCTTC

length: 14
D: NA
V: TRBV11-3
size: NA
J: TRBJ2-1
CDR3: CASSSGAGYNEQFF
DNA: TGTGCCAGCAGCTCCGGGGCGGGATACAATGAGCAGTTCTTC

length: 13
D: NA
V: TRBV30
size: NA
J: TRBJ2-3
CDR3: CAWNQGPTDTQYF
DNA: TGTGCCTGGAACCAGGGCCCCACAGATACGCAGTATTTT

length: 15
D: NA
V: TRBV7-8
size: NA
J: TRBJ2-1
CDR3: CASSSAGGSYNEQFF
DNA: TGTGCCAGCAGCTCCGCGGGCGGGTCCTACAATGAGCAGTTCTTC

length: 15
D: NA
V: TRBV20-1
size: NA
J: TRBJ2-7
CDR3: CSASRGTSEAYEQYF
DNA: TGCAGTGCTAGTCGCGGGACTTCTGAAGCCTACGAGCAGTACTTC

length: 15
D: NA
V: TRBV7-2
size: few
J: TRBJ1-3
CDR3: CASSFNRDSGNTIYF
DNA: TGTGCCAGCAGCTTTAACAGGGACTCTGGAAACACCATATATTTT

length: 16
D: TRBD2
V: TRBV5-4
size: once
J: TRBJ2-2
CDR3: CASSLPAGGATGELFF
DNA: TGTGCCAGCAGCTTGCCAGCGGGGGGGGCCACCGGGGAGCTGTTTTTT

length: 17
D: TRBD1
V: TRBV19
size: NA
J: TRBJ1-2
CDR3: CASSTGWKAGGLYGYTF
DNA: TGTGCCAGTAGTACAGGGTGGAAGGCAGGGGGCCTCTATGGCTACACCTTC

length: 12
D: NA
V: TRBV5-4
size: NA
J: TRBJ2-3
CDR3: CASSGGGDTQYF
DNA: TGTGCCTCGAGCGGCGGTGGTGATACGCAGTATTTT

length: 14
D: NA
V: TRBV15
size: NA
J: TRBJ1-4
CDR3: CATSRDRGTSKLFF
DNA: TGTGCCACCAGCAGAGACAGGGGAACGTCGAAACTGTTTTTT

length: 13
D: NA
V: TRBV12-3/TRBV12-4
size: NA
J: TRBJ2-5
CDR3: CATGQGGQETQYF
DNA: TGTGCCACCGGGCAGGGGGGTCAAGAGACCCAGTACTTC

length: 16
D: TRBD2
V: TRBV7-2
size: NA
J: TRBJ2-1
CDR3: CASSPFGGAGSYEQFF
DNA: TGTGCCAGCAGCCCTTTCGGGGGGGCCGGATCGTATGAGCAGTTCTTC

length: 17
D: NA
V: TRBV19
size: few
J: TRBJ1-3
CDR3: CASSPAEWAWAGNTIYF
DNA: TGTGCCAGTAGCCCCGCCGAATGGGCTTGGGCTGGAAACACCATATATTTT

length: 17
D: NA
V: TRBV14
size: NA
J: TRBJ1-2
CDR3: CASSHLAGAGDNYGYTF
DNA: TGTGCCAGCAGCCATTTGGCCGGGGCAGGGGATAACTATGGCTACACCTTC

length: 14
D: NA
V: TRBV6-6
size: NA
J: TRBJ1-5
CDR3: CASSWGDDNQPQHF
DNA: TGTGCCAGCAGTTGGGGGGACGATAATCAGCCCCAGCATTTT

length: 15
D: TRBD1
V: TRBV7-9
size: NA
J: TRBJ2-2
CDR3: CASSLSTGVTGELFF
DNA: TGTGCCAGCAGCTTATCAACAGGGGTCACCGGGGAGCTGTTTTTT

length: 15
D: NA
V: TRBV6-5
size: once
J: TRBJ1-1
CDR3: CASSYGVGSTSEAFF
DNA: TGTGCCAGCAGTTACGGAGTCGGGAGCACGTCTGAAGCTTTCTTT

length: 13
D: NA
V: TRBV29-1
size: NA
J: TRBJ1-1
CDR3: CSVEGPRRTEAFF
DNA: TGCAGCGTTGAAGGACCTAGAAGAACTGAAGCTTTCTTT

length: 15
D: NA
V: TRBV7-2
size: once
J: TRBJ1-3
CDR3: CASSLAAGPGNTIYF
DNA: TGTGCCAGCAGCTTAGCGGCGGGGCCAGGTAACACCATATATTTT

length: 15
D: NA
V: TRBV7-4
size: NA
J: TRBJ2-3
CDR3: CASSLASQVIDTQYF
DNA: TGTGCCAGCAGCTTAGCATCCCAGGTAATCGATACGCAGTATTTT

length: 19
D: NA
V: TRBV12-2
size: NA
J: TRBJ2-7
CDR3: CASRLGEGLVRHETYEQYF
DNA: TGTGCAAGTCGCTTAGGGGAAGGACTAGTTAGGCATGAGACCTACGAGCAGTACTTC

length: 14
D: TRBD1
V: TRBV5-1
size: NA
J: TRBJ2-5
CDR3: CASSPGQPLETQYF
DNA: TGCGCCAGCAGCCCGGGACAGCCCTTAGAGACCCAGTACTTC

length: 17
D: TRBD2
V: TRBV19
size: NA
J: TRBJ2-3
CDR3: CASTPAGGLGNQDTQYF
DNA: TGTGCCAGTACACCAGCGGGAGGACTAGGGAATCAAGATACGCAGTATTTT

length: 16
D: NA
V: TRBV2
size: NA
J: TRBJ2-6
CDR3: CASRQVRASGANVLTF
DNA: TGTGCCAGCAGACAGGTTAGAGCTTCTGGGGCCAACGTCCTGACTTTC

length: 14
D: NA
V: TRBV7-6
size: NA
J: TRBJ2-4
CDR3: CASSLAPGEYIQYF
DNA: TGTGCCAGCAGCTTAGCCCCGGGAGAATACATTCAGTACTTC

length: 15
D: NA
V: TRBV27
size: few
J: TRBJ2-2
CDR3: CASSQAGQNTGELFF
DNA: TGTGCCAGCAGTCAAGCGGGCCAGAACACCGGGGAGCTGTTTTTT

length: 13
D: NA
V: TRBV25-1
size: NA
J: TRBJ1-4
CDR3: CASSDVSAEKLFF
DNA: TGTGCCAGCAGTGACGTGTCAGCGGAAAAACTGTTTTTT

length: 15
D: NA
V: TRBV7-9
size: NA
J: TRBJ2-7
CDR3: CASSLDRVGTYEQYF
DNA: TGTGCCAGCAGCTTAGACAGGGTGGGAACCTACGAGCAGTACTTC

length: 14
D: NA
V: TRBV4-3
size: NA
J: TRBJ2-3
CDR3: CASSQAMFTDTQYF
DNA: TGCGCCAGCAGCCAAGCTATGTTTACAGATACGCAGTATTTT

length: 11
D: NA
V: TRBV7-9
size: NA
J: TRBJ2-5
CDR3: CASMGGETQYF
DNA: TGTGCCAGCATGGGGGGAGAGACCCAGTACTTC

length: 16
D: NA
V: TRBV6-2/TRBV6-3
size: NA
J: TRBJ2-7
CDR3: CASSLPRERTSYEQYF
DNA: TGTGCCAGCAGCCTGCCTCGGGAGCGCACTTCCTACGAGCAGTACTTC